The 2 T cell receptor beta chains presented below share a single source sample, sequenced in a study of cytomegalovirus exposure and HLA in healthy donors. The PCR employed 60 Vbeta primers together with 13 Jbeta primers. TCRdb keeps only in-frame clones here, not all; method: immunoSEQ multiplex PCR. The data hold around 170,000 clones, with roughly 80% observed a single time. The source material was PBMCs. The receptors were gathered from a man aged 40-50 years in good health and CMV-seronegative.

The chain couples TRBV25-1 to TRBJ2-2; D gene unclear. The CDR3 is 14 amino acids. The V end lost 5 bases, the J end lost 6 bases, and 13 bases lay between the germline ends. Germline CDR1 is MGHDK and CDR2 is SYGVNS. CDR3 in DNA: TGTGCCAGCAGTCGACACGGATCGGCCGGGGAGCTGTTTTTT. Its protein is CASSRHGSAGELFF.

The genes are TRBV9 and TRBJ1-5; weak D call: TRBD1 (5 bases). The CDR3 loop spans 15 amino acids. The germline V and J ends were trimmed by 3 bases and 6 bases, with 16 bases remaining between them. The V gene's germline CDR1 is SGDLS and CDR2 YYNGEE. This CDR3 is CASSEGSGLAQPQHF. As DNA, the CDR3 is TGTGCCAGCAGCGAAGGATCAGGGTTGGCTCAGCCCCAGCATTTT.